Each of the 30 T cell receptor beta chains below was sequenced from the same sample in a study of T cells after yellow fever vaccination. A single record per CDR3 protein comes from TCRdb applying MiXCR to the 5' RACE reads. The data hold 150,000 to 200,000 distinct CDR3 sequences, with 6% to 7.5% observed a single time. The sample in question was CD4+ T cells sorted from PBMCs, obtained 5 days after the first yellow fever vaccination. All receptors come from a man younger than 30 who received the YFV17D yellow fever vaccine.

The sample holds a few counts of this clonotype. The rearrangement links TRBV30 to TRBJ1-2; D is possibly TRBD1 (5 bases). V was cut by 2 bases and J by 8 bases, with 12 bases left in between. The germline CDR1 and CDR2 sequences are GTSNPN and SVGIG (reference sequence). CDR3 length equals 12 residues. Here the CDR3 reads CAWSPRWDGYTF. The CDR3 DNA reads TGTGCCTGGAGTCCGCGGTGGGACGGCTACACCTTC.

This clonotype was detected ten times or more. The V gene is TRBV6-5, the J gene TRBJ2-3, with D maybe TRBD2 (6 bases). CDR3 length: 15 residues. From germline, CDR1 is MNHEY and CDR2 SVGAGI. The V and J ends lost 7 bases and 8 bases respectively, with 22 bases between them. Written as DNA, the CDR3 is TGTGCCAGCACTACCCGGACGCCCTCCGGGGGTACGCAGTATTTT. Amino acid sequence: CASTTRTPSGGTQYF.

This clonotype was observed many times. The V call is TRBV5-1, the J call TRBJ1-1, with a possible D match to TRBD1 (6 bases). Trimming stripped 4 bases from V and 4 bases from J, with 14 bases between. This CDR3 region has 14 residues. Germline lookup yields CDR1 SGHRS and CDR2 YFSETQ. The CDR3 DNA follows: TGCGCCAGCAGCCTCCAGGGGTACCGCACTGAAGCTTTCTTT. Encoded protein: CASSLQGYRTEAFF.

This clonotype has ten or more counts. This sequence joins TRBV7-6 and TRBJ2-5; 7 bases map to TRBD2. V trimming: 1 base; J trimming: 0 bases; junction bases outside the gene matches: 5. CDR3 size: 16 residues. Germline loops: CDR1 SGHVS, CDR2 FNYEAQ. The CDR3 DNA reads TGTGCCAGCAGCTTAGGGGCGGGGGAATACCAAGAGACCCAGTACTTC. It codes for CASSLGAGEYQETQYF. The full variable domain, rest sourced from reference TRBV7-6 and TRBJ2-5, is GAGVSQSPRYKVTKRGQDVALRCDPISGHVSLYWYRQALGQGPEFLTYFNYEAQQDKSGLPNDRFSAERPEGSISTLTIQRTEQRDSAMYRCASSLGAGEYQETQYFGPGTRLLVL.

This clonotype was observed a handful of times. The CDR3 is CAGGGDRSFTDTQYF. The CDR3 coding sequence is TGTGCCGGGGGGGGGGACCGCTCGTTCACAGATACGCAGTATTTT. V gene TRBV30 combines with J gene TRBJ2-3; TRBD2 aligns across 7 bases. Germline CDR1 reads GTSNPN; CDR2 reads SVGIG (reference sequence). V lost 8 bases and J lost 2; bases outside the gene matches: 13. The CDR3 extends over 15 amino acids. Full variable domain (remainder filled in from reference TRBV30 and TRBJ2-3): SQTIHQWPATLVQPVGSPLSLECTVEGTSNPNLYWYRQAAGRGLQLLFYSVGIGQISSEVPQNLSASRPQDRQFILSSKKLLLSDSGFYLCAGGGDRSFTDTQYFGPGTRLTVL.

The chain recombines TRBV15 with TRBJ1-2; tentatively, D is TRBD1 (6 bases). Germline assignment: CDR1 LNHNV and CDR2 YYDKDF (reference sequence). The CDR3 runs 15 residues. V lost 0 bases to trimming and J lost 8 bases, with 16 bases between them. The CDR3 is CATSRDLVGAEGYTF. CDR3 DNA: TGTGCCACCAGCAGAGATCTGGTGGGGGCGGAGGGCTACACCTTC.

This clonotype was seen ten or more times. The chain recombines TRBV7-7 with TRBJ2-7; D call uncertain. The V end was cut by 5 bases, the J end by 4 bases, with 15 bases between. In germline, CDR1 is SSHAT, CDR2 FNYEAQ (reference sequence). This CDR3 contains 14 residues. CDR3 sequence reads: CASSPDGRFYEQYF. CDR3 sequence (DNA): TGTGCCAGCAGCCCGGACGGAAGGTTTTACGAGCAGTACTTC.

A note on this clonotype: Possible read error: a much larger clone is one base away. The V and J genes are TRBV2 and TRBJ1-1; D call uncertain. The CDR3 is 13 residues long. Germline V lookup: CDR1 SNHLY, CDR2 FYNNEI. With 6 bases removed from V and 7 bases from J, the gap between germline ends came to 15 bases. As DNA, the CDR3 is TGTGCCAGCAGCCCCTTAGTACATGGTGAAGCTTTCTTT. It is translated as CASSPLVHGEAFF.

This clonotype has only a few counts. The V gene is TRBV7-2, the J gene TRBJ1-1, with unresolved D. The germline gives CDR1 SGHTA, CDR2 FQGNSA. The CDR3 loop spans 13 amino acids. V gave up 1 base and J gave up 11 bases, with 14 bases separating them. CDR3 bases: TGTGCCAGCAGCTTAGTGGCGCCCCCGTGGGCTTTCTTT. Its translation: CASSLVAPPWAFF.

Many counts were recorded for this clonotype. The rearrangement uses TRBV7-2 and TRBJ2-7; D remains ambiguous. The CDR3 contains 11 residues. Germline V gene lookup returns CDR1 SGHTA and CDR2 FQGNSA. V lost 5 bases and J lost 0, with 2 bases in between. The CDR3 here is CASSNSYEQYF. CDR3 coding DNA: TGTGCCAGCAGCAACTCCTACGAGCAGTACTTC.

The chain employs TRBV7-2 and TRBJ2-7, with D tentatively TRBD1 (5 bases). The CDR3 runs to 15 residues. V was trimmed by 0 bases and J by 6 bases, leaving 15 bases between them. The germline CDR1 and CDR2 sequences are SGHTA and FQGNSA. CDR3 nucleotides: TGTGCCAGCAGCTTAGCGGCATCCAGGGCAAGCGAGCAGTACTTC. It is translated as CASSLAASRASEQYF.

This clonotype was seen at least ten times. This sequence joins TRBV4-3 and TRBJ1-2, with a tentative D call TRBD1 (6 bases). CDR3 size: 14 residues. Looked up from germline, CDR1 is LGHNA and CDR2 is YSLEER. V lost 3 bases and J lost 3, with 11 bases in between. Here the CDR3 reads CASSHEQGYYGYTF. As DNA, the CDR3 is TGCGCCAGCAGCCACGAACAGGGCTACTATGGCTACACCTTC.

V usage is TRBV11-1 and J usage is TRBJ1-1, with TRBD1 identical over 9 bases. In germline, CDR1 is SGHAT, CDR2 FQDESV (reference sequence). The J segment lost 1 base and the V segment lost 1 base, leaving 13 bases of the junction unmatched. The CDR3 spans 19 residues. This CDR3 is CASSLGSLQGARTNTEAFF. The CDR3 DNA reads TGTGCCAGCAGCTTAGGGTCGTTACAGGGGGCGCGGACGAACACTGAAGCTTTCTTT.

There are a few counts of this clonotype. The gene calls are TRBV4-3 and TRBJ1-2; possible D gene TRBD1, 5 bases. The CDR3 contains 14 residues. The germline V gene has CDR1 LGHNA and CDR2 YSLEER. V was cut by 1 base and J by 8 bases, with 14 bases left in between. CDR3: CASSQVQGSGGYTF. CDR3 DNA: TGCGCCAGCAGCCAAGTTCAGGGCAGCGGGGGCTACACCTTC.

About this clonotype: This clone may be a read error of a much larger clone one base away. This chain joins TRBV20-1 and TRBJ1-1; perhaps TRBD1 as D (5 bases). The germline CDR1 and CDR2 sequences are DFQATT and SNEGSKA (reference sequence). The CDR3 is 16 residues long. CDR3 loop: CSPRDIGRPGGTEAFF. The CDR3 bases are TGCAGTCCTAGAGATATCGGACGGCCGGGGGGCACTGAAGCTTTCTTT.

This rearrangement joins TRBV27 to TRBJ1-6; D gene ambiguous. From germline, CDR1 is MNHEY and CDR2 SMNVEV (reference sequence). This CDR3 has 14 amino acids. V gave up 8 bases and J gave up 7 bases, with 15 bases separating them. This CDR3 reads CASRRAGLNSPLHF. CDR3 in DNA: TGTGCCAGCCGTCGGGCAGGCCTCAATTCACCCCTCCACTTT.

The genes are TRBV10-3 and TRBJ2-5; 9 bases match TRBD2. In germline, CDR1 is ENHRY, CDR2 SYGVKD. The V segment lost 2 bases and the J segment 5 bases; nucleotides outside the gene matches: 18. CDR3 length: 19 residues. In nucleotides, the CDR3 is TGTGCCATCAGTGAGAGTAGCGGGGGAGCGGGCGGGTCCGAGGAGACCCAGTACTTC. This translates into CAISESSGGAGGSEETQYF.

A few counts support this clonotype. This chain links TRBV5-1 with TRBJ2-7, with TRBD2 matching 13 bases. Per the germline V gene, CDR1 is SGHRS and CDR2 is YFSETQ. V lost 0 bases and J lost 6; bases outside the gene matches: 6. CDR3 length: 16 residues. CDR3 amino acids: CASSLEGLAGVSEQYF. For the CDR3, the DNA is TGCGCCAGCAGCTTGGAAGGACTAGCGGGGGTTTCCGAGCAGTACTTC.

The chain carries TRBV7-3 and TRBJ2-6; D ambiguous. The germline V gene encodes CDR1 SGHTA and CDR2 FQGTGA. The CDR3 is 15 residues long. Trimming took 1 base from V and 4 from J, leaving 8 bases between them. CDR3 DNA: TGTGCCAGCAGCTTAAGATGGTTAGGGGCCAACGTCCTGACTTTC. Its protein is CASSLRWLGANVLTF.

A few counts support this clonotype. The chain employs TRBV12-3 or TRBV12-4 and TRBJ2-1, with 10 positions matching TRBD2. The J segment lost 8 bases and the V segment lost 2 bases, leaving 12 bases of the junction unmatched. The length of the CDR3 is 17 residues. The CDR3 nucleotides are TGTGCCAGCAGTTTAAGTTCTAGCGGGGGTTCGGCCGATGAGCAGTTCTTC. This encodes CASSLSSSGGSADEQFF.

In this sample, this clonotype turned up many times. This chain uses TRBV5-1 with TRBJ1-4, with 11 bases lining up with TRBD1. The CDR3 extends over 14 amino acids. The V gene's germline CDR1 is SGHRS and CDR2 YFSETQ. Unmatched junction bases numbered 4, after V lost 5 bases and J lost 7 bases. Here the CDR3 reads CASRLGTGGEKLFF. As DNA, the CDR3 is TGCGCCAGCAGACTTGGGACAGGGGGTGAAAAACTGTTTTTT.

The chain couples TRBV4-1 to TRBJ1-5, with D possibly TRBD1 on 5 matching bases. The CDR3 has 15 residues. Germline V lookup: CDR1 MGHRA, CDR2 YSYEKL. Between the trimmed V and J ends, which lost 4 bases and 6 bases, there was a span of 16 bases. The CDR3 sequence is CASSPGSGDSQPQHF. Here the CDR3 DNA reads TGCGCCAGCAGCCCAGGGAGCGGGGATTCTCAGCCCCAGCATTTT.

In its sample, this clonotype was seen many times. The rearrangement joins TRBV4-2 to TRBJ2-7, with a tentative D call TRBD2 (5 bases). Germline V gene lookup returns CDR1 LGHNA and CDR2 YNFKEQ. The CDR3 length is 15 residues. Trimming pared 0 bases from V and 1 base from J, leaving 10 bases between. The CDR3 DNA follows: TGTGCCAGCAGCCAAGAGAGGGCAGGATCCTACGAGCAGTACTTC. It specifies CASSQERAGSYEQYF.

This clonotype showed up just a few times. This rearrangement joins TRBV12-3 or TRBV12-4 to TRBJ1-3, with a possible D match to TRBD1 (6 bases). Trimming removed 3 bases from V and 2 bases from J, with 11 bases in between. The CDR3 sequence is 15 residues long. The CDR3: CASSLFGGPGNTIYF. Written as DNA, the CDR3 is TGTGCCAGCAGTTTGTTCGGGGGGCCTGGAAACACCATATATTTT.

In this sample, this clonotype turned up a few times. The chain is built from TRBV5-1 and TRBJ1-2; D ambiguous. Germline loops: CDR1 SGHRS, CDR2 YFSETQ. The CDR3 runs 14 residues. V lost 0 bases, J lost 7 bases, and 13 bases lay in between. The CDR3 loop is CASSLAGSHRGYTF. In nucleotides, the CDR3 is TGCGCCAGCAGCTTGGCCGGCAGCCATCGTGGCTACACCTTC.

This clonotype was counted only a few times. This chain connects TRBV4-3 to TRBJ1-6, with unresolved D. Germline-derived CDR1 and CDR2 are LGHNA and YSLEER. Deletions cut 2 bases from V and 7 bases from J, with 12 bases between. The CDR3 has 15 amino acids. The CDR3 here is CASSQFKPPNSPLHF. CDR3 in DNA: TGCGCCAGCAGCCAATTCAAGCCCCCAAATTCACCCCTCCACTTT.

Ten or more counts support this clonotype. The chain couples TRBV6-4 to TRBJ2-2; perhaps TRBD1 as D (5 bases). Trimming pared 5 bases from V and 2 bases from J, leaving 12 bases between. Germline V gene lookup returns CDR1 MRHNA and CDR2 SNTAGT. CDR3 length: 15 amino acids. The CDR3 nucleotides read TGTGCCAGCAGTCTCGGACATCTTAACACCGGGGAGCTGTTTTTT. Its protein is CASSLGHLNTGELFF.

Worth noting for this clonotype: One end of the junction varies from germline; a read error may be responsible. The J gene is TRBJ1-5, the V gene TRBV7-9, with TRBD1 matching 7 bases. The germline gives CDR1 SEHNR, CDR2 FQNEAQ (reference sequence). This CDR3 has 15 amino acids. As DNA, the CDR3 is TGTGCCAGCAGCTCCCAGGGGGGGCCGGGTCAGTCCCAGCATTTT. It codes for CASSSQGGPGQSQHF.

This clonotype occurred many times. The CDR3 protein is CASSGSMRTGLNTEAFF. The CDR3 DNA sequence: TGTGCCAGCAGCGGATCAATGAGGACAGGGCTTAACACTGAAGCTTTCTTT. This chain connects TRBV9 to TRBJ1-1; 8 nucleotides line up with TRBD1. With V trimmed by 3 bases and J by 2 bases, 12 bases remained unmatched. Germline-derived CDR1 and CDR2 are SGDLS and YYNGEE. This CDR3 is built from 17 residues.

This clonotype was recorded only once. Just one base apart from a much larger clone, this may be a read error. V and J are TRBV18 and TRBJ1-2, with TRBD1 identical over 8 bases. The germline V gene encodes CDR1 KGHSH and CDR2 LQKENI. The CDR3 covers 15 residues. The CDR3 region is CPSSPTAEGQALRTF. The CDR3 region has the DNA TGTCCCAGCTCACCTACAGCCGAGGGACAGGCACTACGCACCTTC.